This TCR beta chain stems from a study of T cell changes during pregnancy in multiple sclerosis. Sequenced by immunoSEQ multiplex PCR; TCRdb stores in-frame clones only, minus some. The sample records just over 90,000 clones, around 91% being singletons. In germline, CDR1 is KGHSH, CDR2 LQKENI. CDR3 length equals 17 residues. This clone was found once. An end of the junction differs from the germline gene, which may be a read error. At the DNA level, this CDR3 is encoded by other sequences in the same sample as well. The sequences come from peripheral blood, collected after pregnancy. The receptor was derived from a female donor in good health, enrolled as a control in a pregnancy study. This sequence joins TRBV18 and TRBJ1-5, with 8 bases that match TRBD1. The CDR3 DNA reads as TGTGCCAGCTCACCACGGGGGACAGGTGGGAGCAATCAGCCTCAGCATTTT. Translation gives CASSPRGTGGSNQPQHF.